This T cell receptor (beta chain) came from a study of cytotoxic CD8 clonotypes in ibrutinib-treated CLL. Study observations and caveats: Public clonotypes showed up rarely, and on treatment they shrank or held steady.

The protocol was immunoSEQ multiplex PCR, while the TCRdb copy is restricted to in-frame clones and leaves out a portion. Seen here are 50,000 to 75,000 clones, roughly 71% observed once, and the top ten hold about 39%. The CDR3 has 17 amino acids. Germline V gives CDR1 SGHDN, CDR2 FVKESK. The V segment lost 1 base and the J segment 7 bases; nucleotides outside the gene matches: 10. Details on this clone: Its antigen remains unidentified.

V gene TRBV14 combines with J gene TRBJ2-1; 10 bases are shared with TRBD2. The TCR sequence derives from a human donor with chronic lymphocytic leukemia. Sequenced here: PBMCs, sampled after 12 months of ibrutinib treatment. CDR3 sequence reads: CASSQGRLAGVENEQFF. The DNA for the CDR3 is TGTGCCAGCAGCCAAGGCCGCCTAGCGGGAGTGGAAAATGAGCAGTTCTTC.